This TCR beta chain was identified in a study of post-analysis software for immune sequencing data. Study conclusions and caveats: Roughly five TRBV segments, including TRBV5-6, TRBV5-1 and TRBV20-1, were more frequent in patients than controls.

This clonotype was detected only a few times. Its antigen remains unidentified. Unique molecular identifiers were carried by the TCR beta cDNA libraries. TCRdb reprocessed the PCR reads with MiXCR, giving one entry per CDR3 protein. The table shows roughly 670,000 distinct CDR3 sequences, with approximately 59% occurring only once. Trimming shortened V by 0 bases and J by 0 bases, and 16 bases separated the two germline ends. This CDR3 spans 18 amino acids. Germline lookup yields CDR1 SEHNR and CDR2 FQNEAQ (reference sequence). The chain has TRBV7-9 and TRBJ2-3; D may be TRBD2 (5 bases). The source material was blood. The TCR originated in a girl under 10 years old with multiple sclerosis. In DNA, the CDR3 is TGTGCCAGCAGCTTAGCTGTGGACTCGATTACTAGCACAGATACGCAGTATTTT. This codes for CASSLAVDSITSTDTQYF.